This paragraph covers one T cell receptor beta chain sequence. V lost 4 bases and J lost 3, with 7 bases in between. CDR3 length: 13 amino acids. Sequencing used immunoSEQ multiplex PCR; TCRdb keeps in-frame clones, though not all of them. The profile shows under 200,000 clones, 70% to 90% of them singletons. These data are taken from a study of blood T cell repertoires in COVID-19. Study overall: Both acute and convalescent COVID-19 samples were obtained from the United States, Italy and Spain.

The chain uses TRBV12-3 or TRBV12-4 and TRBJ1-5; perhaps TRBD1 as D (5 bases). Sequencing was done on a sample of peripheral blood. The sequence was collected from a man aged 35-49 years with active or convalescent COVID-19. As DNA, the CDR3 is TGTGCCAGCAGTTCCAGGGACAATCAGCCCCAGCATTTT. It translates to CASSSRDNQPQHF.